These 25 T cell receptor beta chains were sequenced from one sample in a study of persistence of HIV-infected CD4 T cells. No antigen is known for these receptors. This was the immunoSEQ version 4 assay in survey mode. Produced via immunoSEQ multiplex PCR; TCRdb's table is partial and in-frame only. The sample consists of more than 5,000 clones, 55% to 70% of them appearing once. Lysates of CMV-infected fibroblasts at 9.5 to 10 ug/mL stimulated these cells. Sorting selected CD4+ T cells upregulating both CD40 ligand and CD69. Source: CD4+ T cells sorted from PBMCs after roughly 18-hour stimulation, taken from a patient who received antiretroviral therapy. Receptors originate from an adult man with HIV who was CMV-seropositive.

The V and J genes are TRBV6-5 and TRBJ2-7, with a tentative D call TRBD2 (5 bases). The germline V gene encodes CDR1 MNHEY and CDR2 SVGAGI. CDR3 size: 13 residues. The V and J ends lost 7 bases and 3 bases respectively, with 13 bases between them. CDR3 protein: CASKSLVDYEQYF. CDR3 sequence (DNA): TGTGCCAGCAAATCACTAGTGGACTACGAGCAGTACTTC.

This clone was seen a handful of times. The chain employs TRBV7-2 and TRBJ1-2; 8 bases are a match to TRBD1. V trimming: 5 bases; J trimming: 2 bases; junction bases outside the gene matches: 7. Germline CDR1 and CDR2: SGHTA and FQGNSA. CDR3 length equals 15 residues. CDR3 loop: CASSVWDRSNYGYTF. In DNA form, the CDR3 reads TGTGCCAGCAGCGTATGGGACAGGTCGAACTATGGCTACACCTTC.

This clone was observed a handful of times. This chain links TRBV7-9 with TRBJ1-4, with D possibly matching TRBD1 (6 bases). In germline, CDR1 is SEHNR, CDR2 FQNEAQ (reference sequence). Between the trimmed V and J ends, which lost 3 bases and 8 bases, there was a span of 16 bases. This CDR3 is 15 amino acids long. The CDR3: CASSFPWDIGEKLFF. CDR3 sequence (DNA): TGTGCCAGCAGCTTTCCCTGGGACATCGGAGAAAAACTGTTTTTT.

The chain has TRBV7-9 and TRBJ1-5; no clear D gene. Germline CDR1 is SEHNR and CDR2 is FQNEAQ (reference sequence). V was pared by 1 base and J by 4 bases, with 5 bases between. The CDR3 runs to 13 residues. CDR3 sequence: CASSLDGNQPQHF. The CDR3 region has the DNA TGTGCCAGCAGCTTAGACGGTAATCAGCCCCAGCATTTT.

The V call is TRBV19, the J call TRBJ2-2; possibly TRBD2 for D (7 bases). The CDR3 extends over 13 amino acids. Germline assignment: CDR1 LNHDA and CDR2 SQIVND (reference sequence). V lost 4 bases to trimming and J lost 11 bases, with 14 bases between them. CDR3 amino acids: CASSTYAGAELFF. In nucleotides, the CDR3 is TGTGCCAGTAGTACCTACGCGGGGGCCGAGCTGTTTTTT.

The genes are TRBV2 and TRBJ2-3, with a possible D match to TRBD2 (7 bases). CDR1 is SNHLY and CDR2 is FYNNEI in the germline V gene. The CDR3 is made up of 16 amino acids. Trimming shortened V by 7 bases and J by 3 bases, and 20 bases separated the two germline ends. CDR3 coding DNA: TGTGCCAGCACCGGGGCGGGGGCTCGATCGACAGATACGCAGTATTTT. Translating gives CASTGAGARSTDTQYF.

V usage is TRBV6-2 or TRBV6-3 and J usage is TRBJ1-3, with unresolved D. The V end was cut by 2 bases, the J end by 0 bases, with 8 bases between. The length of the CDR3 is 15 residues. Germline CDR1 MNHEY, CDR2 SVGEGT. The chain's CDR3 is CASSYGPGSGNTIYF. DNA for the CDR3: TGTGCCAGCAGTTACGGGCCCGGCTCTGGAAACACCATATATTTT.

The chain is built from TRBV19 and TRBJ1-3, with 10 bases aligning to TRBD1. This CDR3 comprises 16 residues. CDR1 and CDR2 from the germline V gene are LNHDA and SQIVND (reference sequence). Trimming removed 7 bases from V and 3 bases from J; junction bases left unmatched: 9. This CDR3 reads CASTTTGTGVGNTIYF. As DNA, the CDR3 is TGTGCCAGTACTACCACCGGGACAGGGGTTGGAAACACCATATATTTT.

The gene calls are TRBV7-8 and TRBJ1-6; D not certain. This CDR3 has 13 residues. Trimming removed 1 base from V and 7 bases from J, with 5 bases in between. Germline CDR1 and CDR2: SGHVS and FQNEAQ. The CDR3 sequence: CASSLERNSPLHF. CDR3 DNA sequence: TGTGCCAGCAGCTTAGAGAGAAATTCACCCCTCCACTTT.

The chain recombines TRBV6-5 with TRBJ2-3; 9 bases align to TRBD2. CDR3 size: 14 residues. V shed 10 bases and J 0 bases; nucleotides not matched to a gene: 5. Germline V gene data show CDR1 as MNHEY and CDR2 as SVGAGI. CDR3 sequence: CATSSGGSTDTQYF. CDR3 bases: TGTGCCACCTCCAGCGGGGGGAGCACAGATACGCAGTATTTT.

The V call is TRBV6-5, the J call TRBJ2-7; a weak D match, TRBD2 (6 bases). V gave up 6 bases and J gave up 5 bases, with 20 bases separating them. CDR1 is MNHEY and CDR2 is SVGAGI in the germline V gene. This CDR3 region has 15 residues. CDR3 nucleotide sequence: TGTGCCAGCAGGGGCGGAGGGGCAGGACTTCACGAGCAGTACTTC. Protein: CASRGGGAGLHEQYF.

This clone was observed a handful of times. The chain is built from TRBV5-5 and TRBJ1-5; 8 positions agree with TRBD1. CDR1 is SGHKS, CDR2 YYEKEE, per germline (reference sequence). Unmatched junction bases numbered 6, after V lost 4 bases and J lost 6 bases. The CDR3 runs 14 residues. Written as DNA, the CDR3 is TGTGCCAGCAGCGTGAACAGGGGGTTTCAGCCCCAGCATTTT. Its translation is CASSVNRGFQPQHF.

This chain connects TRBV4-2 to TRBJ1-1; unclear D gene. Trimming cost V 4 bases and J 1 base, with 7 bases left between them. CDR1 LGHNA and CDR2 YNFKEQ come from the germline V gene. The CDR3 is 13 residues long. The CDR3 protein is CASSPRQNTEAFF. In DNA, the CDR3 is TGTGCCAGCAGCCCCCGACAGAACACTGAAGCTTTCTTT.

This clone has only a few counts. The chain combines TRBV3-1 (or the pseudogene TRBV3-2) with TRBJ2-5; D perhaps matches TRBD2 (6 bases). Trimming pared 3 bases from V and 3 bases from J, leaving 8 bases between. Looked up from germline, CDR1 is LGHDT and CDR2 is YNNKEL (reference sequence). This CDR3 is 13 amino acids long. CDR3 protein: CASSHGGKETQYF. In DNA, the CDR3 is TGTGCCAGCAGCCACGGGGGAAAAGAGACCCAGTACTTC.

Only a few counts were recorded for this clone. The genes are TRBV28 and TRBJ1-2, with a possible D match to TRBD1 (6 bases). The germline V gene has CDR1 MDHEN and CDR2 SYDVKM. V was cut by 8 bases and J by 6 bases, with 10 bases left in between. The CDR3 consists of 11 residues. CDR3 DNA: TGTGCCAGCTCGACAGGCCATGGCTACACCTTC. Its translation is CASSTGHGYTF.

This chain uses TRBV19 with TRBJ2-7; either TRBD1 or TRBD2 may fit D (5 bases each). The germline V gene encodes CDR1 LNHDA and CDR2 SQIVND (reference sequence). Trimming cost V 2 bases and J 1 base, with 12 bases left between them. The CDR3 contains 15 residues. The chain's CDR3 is CASSIIVGPSYEQYF. In nucleotides, the CDR3 is TGTGCCAGTAGTATAATCGTGGGACCTTCCTACGAGCAGTACTTC.

The chain has TRBV7-2 and TRBJ2-5; 13 bases are shared with TRBD2. V gave up 5 bases and J gave up 4 bases; unmatched junction bases: 16. This CDR3 contains 19 residues. From germline, CDR1 is SGHTA and CDR2 FQGNSA. CDR3 nucleotide sequence: TGTGCCAGCAGCCCCCCCCCGGGACTAGCGGGGTCGATGGCAGAGACCCAGTACTTC. Its translation: CASSPPPGLAGSMAETQYF.

This chain joins TRBV6-5 and TRBJ2-2; 10 bases map to TRBD1. The V and J ends lost 6 bases and 7 bases, in that order; junction bases with no gene match: 8. This CDR3 has 15 residues. Germline V gene sequence: CDR1 MNHEY, CDR2 SVGAGI. The CDR3 region has the DNA TGTGCCAGCAGCCCGGACAGGGGGGACATCGGGGAGCTGTTTTTT. Translating it yields CASSPDRGDIGELFF.

This chain connects TRBV7-2 to TRBJ2-1; D is possibly TRBD1 (5 bases). Germline CDR1 SGHTA, CDR2 FQGNSA. The CDR3 contains 15 residues. V shed 2 bases and J shed 3 bases, with 11 bases lying between them. The CDR3 sequence is CASSLWTTSYNEQFF. As DNA, the CDR3 is TGTGCCAGCAGCTTATGGACAACCAGCTACAATGAGCAGTTCTTC.

V usage is TRBV5-1 and J usage is TRBJ2-5; TRBD2 agrees at 9 bases. Trimming took 4 bases from V and 5 from J; bases not matched to a gene: 15. CDR3 size: 17 residues. Germline V gives CDR1 SGHRS, CDR2 YFSETQ. CDR3 nucleotide sequence: TGCGCCAGCAGCATGCCAAATACTAGCGGGTGGCGGGAGACCCAGTACTTC. This encodes CASSMPNTSGWRETQYF.

DNA for the CDR3: TGCAGCGTTCAGGGGGTTGGTCAGCCCCAGCATTTT. Amino acid sequence: CSVQGVGQPQHF. V is TRBV29-1 and J is TRBJ1-5; 7 bases are a match to TRBD1. Trimming removed 5 bases from V and 6 bases from J; junction bases left unmatched: 4. CDR3 length: 12 residues. CDR1 is SQVTM and CDR2 is ANQGSEA in the germline V gene.

The rearrangement joins TRBV27 to TRBJ2-7, with D possibly matching TRBD2 (5 bases). V lost 6 bases to trimming and J lost 2 bases, with 20 bases between them. CDR1 and CDR2 from the germline V gene are MNHEY and SMNVEV (reference sequence). The CDR3 is made up of 16 amino acids. The DNA for the CDR3 is TGTGCCAGCAGGGCTCTCGGGGTTACAGCTGCCTACGAGCAGTACTTC. It is translated as CASRALGVTAAYEQYF.

Concerning this clone itself: This specimen includes other DNA sequences encoding the same CDR3. This rearrangement joins TRBV28 to TRBJ2-3; 8 bases line up with TRBD2. The CDR3 extends over 15 amino acids. V was clipped by 6 bases and J by 3 bases; unmatched bases: 8. CDR1 and CDR2 (germline): MDHEN, SYDVKM. CDR3 nucleotides: TGTGCCAGCAGCCTGCCTAGCGGGCTAACAGATACGCAGTATTTT. Translating gives CASSLPSGLTDTQYF. Supplemented by reference TRBV28 and TRBJ2-3, the full variable domain reads DVKVTQSSRYLVKRTGEKVFLECVQDMDHENMFWYRQDPGLGLRLIYFSYDVKMKEKGDIPEGYSVSREKKERFSLILESASTNQTSMYLCASSLPSGLTDTQYFGPGTRLTVL.

The sample holds one count of this clone. Mismatch with germline at one junction end may stem from a read error. In DNA, the CDR3 is TGTGCCAGCAGTTATGGGGGGAACGCCGGGGAGCTGTTTTTT. It specifies CASSYGGNAGELFF. V gene TRBV6-5 combines with J gene TRBJ2-2; tentatively, D is TRBD2 (6 bases). Germline V gene sequence: CDR1 MNHEY, CDR2 SVGAGI. This CDR3 is built from 14 residues.

The chain employs TRBV5-5 and TRBJ1-1, with D unclear. The CDR3 contains 16 residues. Trimming cost V 0 bases and J 6 bases, with 18 bases left between them. CDR1 and CDR2 (germline): SGHKS, YYEKEE (reference sequence). CDR3 nucleotides: TGTGCCAGCAGCTTGGGTTTTTCGGGAAGGGAGTCTGAAGCTTTCTTT. As protein: CASSLGFSGRESEAFF.